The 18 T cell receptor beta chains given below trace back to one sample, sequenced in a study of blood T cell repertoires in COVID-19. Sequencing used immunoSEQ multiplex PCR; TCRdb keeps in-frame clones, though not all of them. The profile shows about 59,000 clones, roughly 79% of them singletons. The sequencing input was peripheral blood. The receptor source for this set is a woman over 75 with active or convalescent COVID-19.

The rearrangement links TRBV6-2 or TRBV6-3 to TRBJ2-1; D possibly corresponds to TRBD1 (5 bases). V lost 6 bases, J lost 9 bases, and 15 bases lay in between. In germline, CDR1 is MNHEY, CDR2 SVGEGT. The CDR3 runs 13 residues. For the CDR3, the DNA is TGTGCCAGCAGCCCCAGGGTTATCAGTGAGCAGTTCTTC. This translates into CASSPRVISEQFF.

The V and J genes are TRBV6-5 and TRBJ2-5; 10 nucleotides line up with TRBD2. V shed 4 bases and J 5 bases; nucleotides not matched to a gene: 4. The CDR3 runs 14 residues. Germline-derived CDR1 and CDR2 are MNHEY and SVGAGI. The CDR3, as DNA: TGTGCCAGCAGTTCTAGCGGGGGTTTTGAGACCCAGTACTTC. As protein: CASSSSGGFETQYF.

CDR3 sequence reads: CAIRQGAAEAFF. CDR3 DNA sequence: TGTGCCATCAGACAGGGGGCCGCTGAAGCTTTCTTT. V gene TRBV19 combines with J gene TRBJ1-1; TRBD1 agrees at 10 bases. The CDR3 contains 12 residues. Germline values: CDR1 LNHDA, CDR2 SQIVND (reference sequence). Losses at the gene ends were 10 bases for V and 6 bases for J; bases not matched to a gene: 5.

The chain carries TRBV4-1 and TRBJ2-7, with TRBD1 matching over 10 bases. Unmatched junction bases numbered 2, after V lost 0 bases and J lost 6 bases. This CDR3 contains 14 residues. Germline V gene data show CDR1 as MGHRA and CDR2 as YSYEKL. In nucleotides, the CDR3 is TGCGCCAGCAGCCAAGAGGGACAGGGGCGCGAGCAGTACTTC. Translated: CASSQEGQGREQYF.

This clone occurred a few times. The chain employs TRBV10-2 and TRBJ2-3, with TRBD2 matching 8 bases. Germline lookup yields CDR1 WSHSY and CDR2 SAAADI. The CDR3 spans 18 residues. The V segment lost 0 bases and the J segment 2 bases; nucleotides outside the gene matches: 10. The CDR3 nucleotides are TGCGCCAGCAGTGAGTCATCTGTAAGCGGGGGACCCACAGATACGCAGTATTTT. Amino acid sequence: CASSESSVSGGPTDTQYF.

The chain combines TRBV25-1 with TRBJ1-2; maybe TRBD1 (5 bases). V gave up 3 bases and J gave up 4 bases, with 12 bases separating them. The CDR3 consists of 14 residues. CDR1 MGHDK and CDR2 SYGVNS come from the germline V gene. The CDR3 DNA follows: TGTGCCAGCAGTGAGCCGGGACTACCCTATGGCTACACCTTC. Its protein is CASSEPGLPYGYTF.

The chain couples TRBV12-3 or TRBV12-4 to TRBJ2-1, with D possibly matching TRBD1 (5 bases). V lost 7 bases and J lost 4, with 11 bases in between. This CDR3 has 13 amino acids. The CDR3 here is CASTSTGYNEQFF. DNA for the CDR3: TGTGCCAGCACCAGTACAGGTTACAATGAGCAGTTCTTC.

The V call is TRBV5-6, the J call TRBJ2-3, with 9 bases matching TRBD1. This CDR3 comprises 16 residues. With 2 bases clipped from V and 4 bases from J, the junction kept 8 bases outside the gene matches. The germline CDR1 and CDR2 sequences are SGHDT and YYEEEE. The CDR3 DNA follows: TGTGCCAGCAGCTTACCGGGACAGGGACTATCAGATACGCAGTATTTT. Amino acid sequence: CASSLPGQGLSDTQYF. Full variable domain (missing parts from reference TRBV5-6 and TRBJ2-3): DAGVTQSPTHLIKTRGQQVTLRCSPKSGHDTVSWYQQALGQGPQFIFQYYEEEERQRGNFPDRFSGHQFPNYSSELNVNALLLGDSALYLCASSLPGQGLSDTQYFGPGTRLTVL.

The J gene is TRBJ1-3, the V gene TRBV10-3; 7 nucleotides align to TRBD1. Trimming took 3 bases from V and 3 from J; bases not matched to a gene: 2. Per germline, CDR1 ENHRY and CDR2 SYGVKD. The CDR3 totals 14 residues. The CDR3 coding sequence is TGTGCCATCAGTGATTGGACAGGTGGAAACACCATATATTTT. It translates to CAISDWTGGNTIYF.

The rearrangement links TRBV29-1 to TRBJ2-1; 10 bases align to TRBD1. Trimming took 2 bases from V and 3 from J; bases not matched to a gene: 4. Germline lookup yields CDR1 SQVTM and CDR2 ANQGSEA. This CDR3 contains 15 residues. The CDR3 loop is CSVESGQGGYNEQFF. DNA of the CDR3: TGCAGCGTTGAAAGCGGACAGGGGGGCTACAATGAGCAGTTCTTC.

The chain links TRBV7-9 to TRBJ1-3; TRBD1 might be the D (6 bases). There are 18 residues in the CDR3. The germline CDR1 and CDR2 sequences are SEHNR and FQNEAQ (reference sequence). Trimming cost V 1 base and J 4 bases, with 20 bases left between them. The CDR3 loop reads CASSLGGQYLVSGNTIYF. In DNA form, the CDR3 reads TGTGCCAGCAGCTTAGGTGGACAGTACCTGGTTTCAGGAAACACCATATATTTT. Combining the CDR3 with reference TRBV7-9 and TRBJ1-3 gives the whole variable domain DTGVSQNPRHKITKRGQNVTFRCDPISEHNRLYWYRQTLGQGPEFLTYFQNEAQLEKSRLLSDRFSAERPKGSFSTLEIQRTEQGDSAMYLCASSLGGQYLVSGNTIYFGEGSWLTVV.

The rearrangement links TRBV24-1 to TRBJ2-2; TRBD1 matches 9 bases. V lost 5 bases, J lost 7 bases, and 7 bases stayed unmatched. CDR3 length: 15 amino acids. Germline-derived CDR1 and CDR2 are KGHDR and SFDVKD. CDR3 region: CATSAWTGVSGELFF. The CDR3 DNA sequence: TGTGCCACCAGTGCGTGGACAGGGGTGAGCGGGGAGCTGTTTTTT.

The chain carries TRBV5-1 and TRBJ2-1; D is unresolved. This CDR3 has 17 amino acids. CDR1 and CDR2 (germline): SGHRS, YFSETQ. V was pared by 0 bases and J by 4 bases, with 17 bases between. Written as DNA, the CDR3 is TGCGCCAGCAGCTTGGCCTTCAACAGTTTGGGTTACAATGAGCAGTTCTTC. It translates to CASSLAFNSLGYNEQFF.

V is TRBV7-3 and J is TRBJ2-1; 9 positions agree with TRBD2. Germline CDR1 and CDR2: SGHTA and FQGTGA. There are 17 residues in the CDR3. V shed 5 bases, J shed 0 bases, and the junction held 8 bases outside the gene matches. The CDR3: CASSPGLAINSYNEQFF. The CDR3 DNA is TGTGCCAGCAGCCCTGGACTAGCGATAAACTCCTACAATGAGCAGTTCTTC.

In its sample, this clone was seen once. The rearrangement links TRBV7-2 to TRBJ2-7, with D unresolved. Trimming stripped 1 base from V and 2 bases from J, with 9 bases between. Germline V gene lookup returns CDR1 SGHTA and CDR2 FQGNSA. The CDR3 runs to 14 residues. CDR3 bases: TGTGCCAGCAGCTTAGGTATGTCCCCCTACGAGCAGTACTTC. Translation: CASSLGMSPYEQYF.

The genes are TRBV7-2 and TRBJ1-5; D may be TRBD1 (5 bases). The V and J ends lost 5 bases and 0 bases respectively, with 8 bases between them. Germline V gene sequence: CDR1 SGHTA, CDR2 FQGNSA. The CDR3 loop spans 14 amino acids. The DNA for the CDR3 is TGTGCCAGCAGCCCAGGGCTTAGCAATCAGCCCCAGCATTTT. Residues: CASSPGLSNQPQHF.

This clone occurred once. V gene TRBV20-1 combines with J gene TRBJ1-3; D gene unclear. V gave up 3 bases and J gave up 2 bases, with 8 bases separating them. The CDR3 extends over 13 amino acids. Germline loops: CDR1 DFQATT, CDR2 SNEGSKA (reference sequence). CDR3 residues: CSASGQTGNTIYF. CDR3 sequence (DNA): TGCAGTGCTAGTGGCCAGACTGGAAACACCATATATTTT.

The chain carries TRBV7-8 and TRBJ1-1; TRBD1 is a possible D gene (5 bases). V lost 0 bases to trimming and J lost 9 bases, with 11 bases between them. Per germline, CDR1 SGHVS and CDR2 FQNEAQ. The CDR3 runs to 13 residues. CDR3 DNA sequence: TGTGCCAGCAGCTTAGCGCGGCAGGGAAAAGCTTTCTTT. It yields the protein CASSLARQGKAFF.